Presented here are 26 T cell receptor beta chains from one specimen sequenced in a study of T cells in Graves' hyperthyroidism and ophthalmopathy. Authors of the study amplified TCR beta CDR3 regions from RNA transcripts. Initially, a first-round RT-PCR of the TCR CDR3 employed the HTBI primer set. TCRdb independently ran MiXCR on the multiplex PCR reads; one entry per CDR3 protein. Here the sample spans tens of thousands of distinct CDR3 sequences, roughly 50% being singletons. The specimen was peripheral blood or thyroid tissue (not recorded which). Receptor source: a woman aged 45-60 years with Graves' hyperthyroidism.

The chain is built from TRBV7-9 and TRBJ2-5; the match to TRBD1 covers 7 bases. The CDR3 runs 16 residues. The V segment lost 1 base and the J segment 0 bases; nucleotides outside the gene matches: 5. The germline CDR1 and CDR2 sequences are SEHNR and FQNEAQ (reference sequence). The chain's CDR3 is CASSLGVTGYQETQYF. The DNA of the CDR3 is TGTGCCAGCAGCTTAGGAGTGACAGGGTACCAAGAGACCCAGTACTTC.

This clonotype was recorded at least ten times. The CDR3 sequence is CASRRTSGEQYF. The CDR3 DNA sequence: TGTGCCAGCAGGAGGACTAGCGGGGAGCAGTACTTC. The rearrangement joins TRBV6-5 to TRBJ2-7, with 11 bases matching TRBD2. J lost 7 bases, V lost 6 bases, and 2 bases had no gene match. CDR3 length: 12 amino acids. CDR1 and CDR2 from the germline V gene are MNHEY and SVGAGI.

The rearrangement links TRBV10-3 to TRBJ2-7; possibly TRBD2 for D (5 bases). Trimming pared 4 bases from V and 4 bases from J, leaving 14 bases between. Germline V lookup: CDR1 ENHRY, CDR2 SYGVKD. The CDR3 is 14 amino acids. The CDR3 coding sequence is TGTGCCATCAGTGGAGGGCCTCCCGGGTACGAGCAGTACTTC. Translating it yields CAISGGPPGYEQYF.

This clonotype came up many times. This chain connects TRBV7-3 to TRBJ2-3, with 13 bases that match TRBD2. Germline-derived CDR1 and CDR2 are SGHTA and FQGTGA. The junction had 0 bases not matched to a gene; V was cut back by 3 bases and J by 3 bases. The CDR3 covers 15 residues. CDR3 amino acids: CASSLGLAGTDTQYF. In DNA, the CDR3 is TGTGCCAGCAGCTTGGGACTAGCGGGGACAGATACGCAGTATTTT.

The DNA of the CDR3 is TGTGCCACCAGCCCGGGACAGGATGAGACCCAGTACTTC. This gives the protein CATSPGQDETQYF. This chain connects TRBV24-1 to TRBJ2-5; TRBD1 aligns across 8 bases. Trimming removed 7 bases from V and 5 bases from J; junction bases left unmatched: 5. The CDR3 is made up of 13 amino acids. Germline V gene data show CDR1 as KGHDR and CDR2 as SFDVKD.

There are a few counts of this clonotype. The germline gene is not matched at one end of the junction; a read error may be the cause. The chain combines TRBV5-1 with TRBJ2-7, with 9 bases matching TRBD1. This CDR3 is 17 amino acids long. Germline V CDR1 and CDR2: SGHRS, YFSETQ. Here the CDR3 reads CASSLSGTGTSRYGQYF. The DNA of the CDR3 is TGCGCCAGCAGCTTGAGCGGGACAGGGACCAGCAGGTACGGGCAGTACTTC.

In its sample, this clonotype was seen many times. The chain employs TRBV7-6 and TRBJ2-6, with 7 bases lining up with TRBD1. With V trimmed by 8 bases and J by 4 bases, 11 bases remained unmatched. Looked up from germline, CDR1 is SGHVS and CDR2 is FNYEAQ. This CDR3 spans 16 amino acids. CDR3 coding DNA: TGTGCCAGCTCCCCCCAGGGGGTTACCGGGGCCAACGTCCTGACTTTC. It translates to CASSPQGVTGANVLTF.

The chain has TRBV6-5 and TRBJ2-3; TRBD2 aligns across 10 bases. The CDR3 totals 16 residues. Trimming took 2 bases from V and 0 from J; bases not matched to a gene: 2. From germline, CDR1 is MNHEY and CDR2 SVGAGI. CDR3 in DNA: TGTGCCAGCAGTTACGGGACTAGCGTTAGCACAGATACGCAGTATTTT. Translating it yields CASSYGTSVSTDTQYF.

This clonotype was counted ten times or more. This sequence joins TRBV9 and TRBJ2-5, with 7 bases fitting TRBD2. The CDR3 contains 15 residues. The junction had 13 bases not matched to a gene; V was cut back by 4 bases and J by 7 bases. Germline V CDR1 and CDR2: SGDLS, YYNGEE. CDR3 loop: CASSSGLGLGVTQYF. In nucleotides, the CDR3 is TGTGCCAGCAGCTCCGGACTAGGCCTAGGTGTGACCCAGTACTTC. The full variable domain, completed using reference TRBV9 and TRBJ2-5, is DSGVTQTPKHLITATGQRVTLRCSPRSGDLSVYWYQQSLDQGLQFLIQYYNGEERAKGNILERFSAQQFPDLHSELNLSSLELGDSALYFCASSSGLGLGVTQYFGPGTRLLVL.

The chain couples TRBV20-1 to TRBJ2-5; a possible D gene is TRBD2 (6 bases). The V gene's germline CDR1 is DFQATT and CDR2 SNEGSKA (reference sequence). The CDR3 extends over 12 amino acids. Trimming took off 4 bases at V and 5 bases at J, with 11 bases between the two ends. The CDR3 DNA reads as TGCAGTGCTATGAGGGACTGGGAGACCCAGTACTTC. It is translated as CSAMRDWETQYF.

As regards this clonotype: This likely comes from a read error, as the CDR3 has no conserved phenylalanine or tryptophan at its end. The chain recombines TRBV7-2 with TRBJ2-5; 8 positions agree with TRBD2. Trimming at V came to 3 bases and at J to 1 base, leaving 1 base not matched to a gene. Germline assignment: CDR1 SGHTA and CDR2 FQGNSA. This CDR3 contains 14 residues. The CDR3, as DNA: TGTGCCAGCAGCTTCGGGACTAGCCAAGAGACCCAGTACTCC. Translation gives CASSFGTSQETQYS.

This clonotype appeared many times. V usage is TRBV7-9 and J usage is TRBJ1-2; D gene uncertain. The CDR3 consists of 16 residues. Trimming took off 6 bases at V and 3 bases at J, with 20 bases between the two ends. Germline V gene data show CDR1 as SEHNR and CDR2 as FQNEAQ (reference sequence). CDR3 residues: CASSPLPRGVDYGYTF. The DNA for the CDR3 is TGTGCCAGCAGTCCTCTCCCTCGGGGAGTCGACTATGGCTACACCTTC.

V and J are TRBV4-1 and TRBJ1-4; D gene uncertain. Germline CDR1 reads MGHRA; CDR2 reads YSYEKL. This CDR3 spans 19 amino acids. The V end lost 0 bases, the J end lost 0 bases, and 17 bases lay between the germline ends. In nucleotides, the CDR3 is TGCGCCAGCAGCCAAGATCGTGGTTTCGGGGTTACAACTAATGAAAAACTGTTTTTT. Its protein is CASSQDRGFGVTTNEKLFF.

The rearrangement links TRBV28 to TRBJ1-3; a possible D gene is TRBD1 (6 bases). Trimming stripped 8 bases from V and 0 bases from J, with 23 bases between. Germline CDR1 and CDR2: MDHEN and SYDVKM. CDR3 length: 18 residues. CDR3 in amino acids: CASSPPSPGASSGNTIYF. The DNA for the CDR3 is TGTGCCAGCTCACCCCCAAGTCCAGGGGCCAGCTCTGGAAACACCATATATTTT.

This chain connects TRBV15 to TRBJ1-2; 7 nucleotides align to TRBD1. Losses at the gene ends were 5 bases for V and 8 bases for J; bases not matched to a gene: 8. The CDR3 extends over 13 amino acids. Germline V gives CDR1 LNHNV, CDR2 YYDKDF (reference sequence). The CDR3 is CATSPRRGEGYTF. CDR3 in DNA: TGTGCCACCAGCCCCCGCAGGGGGGAGGGCTACACCTTC.

In this sample, this clonotype turned up many times. One junction end disagrees with the germline gene, perhaps due to a read error. V usage is TRBV29-1 and J usage is TRBJ1-1; TRBD1 might be the D (5 bases). Germline V gives CDR1 SQVTM, CDR2 ANQGSEA. The CDR3 sequence is 14 residues long. The DNA for the CDR3 is TGCAGGGTTGAAGTAGGGGCCCCTGGCACTGAAGCTTTCTTT. Protein product: CRVEVGAPGTEAFF.

A remark on this clonotype: A much larger clone differs from this one at a single base, so this may be a read error. This chain's CDR3 is CSAHGASYNEQLF. CDR3 nucleotide sequence: TGCAGTGCCCATGGGGCCTCCTACAATGAGCAGCTCTTC. This chain uses TRBV20-1 with TRBJ2-1, with a tentative D call TRBD1 (5 bases). The CDR3 spans 13 residues. The germline V gene encodes CDR1 DFQATT and CDR2 SNEGSKA (reference sequence).

V gene TRBV29-1 combines with J gene TRBJ1-2; the match to TRBD1 covers 8 bases. Germline V lookup: CDR1 SQVTM, CDR2 ANQGSEA. The CDR3 extends over 14 amino acids. The V and J ends lost 5 bases and 3 bases, in that order; junction bases with no gene match: 8. DNA of the CDR3: TGCAGCGTTAAATACCAGGGGGCCCACTATGGCTACACCTTC. Protein: CSVKYQGAHYGYTF.

This clonotype was seen at least ten times. This chain joins TRBV27 and TRBJ1-6; D gene ambiguous. Germline-derived CDR1 and CDR2 are MNHEY and SMNVEV (reference sequence). V was shortened by 3 bases and J by 7 bases, with 16 bases between the two germline ends. The CDR3 is made up of 16 amino acids. The CDR3 protein is CASSLSGVRSNSPLHF. For the CDR3, the DNA is TGTGCCAGCAGTTTGAGCGGGGTACGGTCCAATTCACCCCTCCACTTT.

V and J are TRBV7-2 and TRBJ1-2; D might be TRBD1 (5 bases). V dropped 5 bases and J dropped 6 bases, with 13 bases sitting between them. Germline loops: CDR1 SGHTA, CDR2 FQGNSA. CDR3 length: 13 amino acids. The CDR3 protein is CASSTQGGDGYTF. CDR3 DNA: TGTGCCAGCAGCACCCAGGGTGGCGATGGCTACACCTTC.

At least ten counts were recorded for this clonotype. V and J are TRBV4-3 and TRBJ2-7; tentative D call: TRBD2 (5 bases). The CDR3 loop spans 16 amino acids. The germline gives CDR1 LGHNA, CDR2 YSLEER. V was pared by 0 bases and J by 5 bases, with 17 bases between. The CDR3 sequence is CASSQDRSSFSDEQYF. CDR3 sequence (DNA): TGCGCCAGCAGCCAAGATCGGTCTAGCTTCAGCGACGAGCAGTACTTC.

The CDR3 loop is CASSLDWGQGSGELFF. CDR3 DNA sequence: TGTGCCAGCAGCTTAGATTGGGGACAGGGAAGCGGGGAGCTGTTTTTT. The chain uses TRBV7-2 and TRBJ2-2, with 9 bases matching TRBD1. Per germline, CDR1 SGHTA and CDR2 FQGNSA. With 1 base clipped from V and 7 bases from J, the junction kept 7 bases outside the gene matches. The CDR3 has 16 residues.

V is TRBV19 and J is TRBJ1-5, with a possible D match to TRBD1 (5 bases). The CDR3 totals 18 residues. CDR1 LNHDA and CDR2 SQIVND come from the germline V gene (reference sequence). V was shortened by 5 bases and J by 3 bases, with 23 bases between the two germline ends. The CDR3 DNA reads TGTGCCAGTAGTCACACCCTTGGGGGGGTTCTGAACAATCAGCCCCAGCATTTT. Translating gives CASSHTLGGVLNNQPQHF.

This sequence joins TRBV20-1 and TRBJ2-7, with 9 bases fitting TRBD1. CDR1 DFQATT and CDR2 SNEGSKA come from the germline V gene (reference sequence). The CDR3 consists of 12 residues. Trimming removed 6 bases from V and 5 bases from J; junction bases left unmatched: 5. The CDR3 sequence: CSAAGTGNEQYF. As DNA, the CDR3 is TGCAGTGCCGCCGGGACAGGGAACGAGCAGTACTTC.

The genes are TRBV6-1 and TRBJ2-3; D gene uncertain. V shed 0 bases and J shed 5 bases, with 15 bases lying between them. Germline V gene sequence: CDR1 MNHNS, CDR2 SASEGT. The CDR3 runs 16 residues. The CDR3 sequence: CASSEAQWATRDTQYF. Here the CDR3 DNA reads TGTGCCAGCAGTGAAGCGCAATGGGCTACCCGAGATACGCAGTATTTT.

The chain links TRBV5-1 to TRBJ2-2, with 7 positions matching TRBD1. Germline V gives CDR1 SGHRS, CDR2 YFSETQ. The length of the CDR3 is 13 residues. J was trimmed by 6 bases and V by 5 bases; bases with no gene match: 4. The CDR3 sequence: CASSPDRAGELFF. As DNA, the CDR3 is TGCGCCAGCAGTCCCGACAGGGCCGGGGAGCTGTTTTTT.